Following are 13 T cell receptor beta chains from one sample sequenced in a study of blood T cell repertoires in COVID-19. This table comes from immunoSEQ multiplex PCR, and its TCRdb copy is limited to in-frame clones, with some not included. Among 350,000 or so clones, roughly nine tenths were seen once, and the ten largest hold 3% to 4.5%. The sequenced sample was peripheral blood. The origin of the receptors is a woman aged 60 to 75 with COVID-19, enrolled during active disease.

This clone was picked up one time. The chain joins TRBV27 to TRBJ2-5; 7 positions agree with TRBD1. The CDR3 consists of 15 residues. V lost 5 bases, J lost 2 bases, and 8 bases stayed unmatched. The V gene's germline CDR1 is MNHEY and CDR2 SMNVEV (reference sequence). CDR3 sequence: CASSPYRGGQETQYF. Written as DNA, the CDR3 is TGTGCCAGCAGTCCCTACAGGGGCGGGCAAGAGACCCAGTACTTC.

This clone came up once. The chain uses TRBV29-1 and TRBJ1-3; D perhaps matches TRBD1 (5 bases). The CDR3 covers 13 residues. The V and J ends lost 4 bases and 2 bases respectively, with 9 bases between them. Germline V CDR1 and CDR2: SQVTM, ANQGSEA. The CDR3 spells CSVARGTGNTIYF. In nucleotides, the CDR3 is TGCAGCGTTGCAAGGGGCACTGGAAACACCATATATTTT.

This chain links TRBV18 with TRBJ1-1, with D perhaps matching TRBD1 (5 bases). Trimming took 2 bases from V and 0 from J, leaving 7 bases between them. This CDR3 is 14 amino acids long. The germline gives CDR1 KGHSH, CDR2 LQKENI. CDR3 sequence: CASSPDRMNTEAFF. DNA for the CDR3: TGTGCCAGCTCACCAGACAGAATGAACACTGAAGCTTTCTTT. Together with reference TRBV18 and TRBJ1-1, the CDR3 gives the full variable domain: NAGVMQNPRHLVRRRGQEARLRCSPMKGHSHVYWYRQLPEEGLKFMVYLQKENIIDESGMPKERFSAEFPKEGPSILRIQQVVRGDSAAYFCASSPDRMNTEAFFGQGTRLTVV.

This clone was counted between two and nine times. This rearrangement joins TRBV19 to TRBJ2-1, with unresolved D. The V and J ends lost 3 bases and 0 bases respectively, with 6 bases between them. The length of the CDR3 is 14 residues. From germline, CDR1 is LNHDA and CDR2 SQIVND (reference sequence). CDR3 sequence: CASSILSSYNEQFF. The CDR3 nucleotides are TGTGCCAGTAGTATCTTGAGCTCCTACAATGAGCAGTTCTTC. Filled out from reference TRBV19 and TRBJ2-1, the complete variable domain reads DGGITQSPKYLFRKEGQNVTLSCEQNLNHDAMYWYRQDPGQGLRLIYYSQIVNDFQKGDIAEGYSVSREKKESFPLTVTSAQKNPTAFYLCASSILSSYNEQFFGPGTRLTVL.

J is TRBJ2-5 and V is TRBV9; TRBD1 matches 9 bases. The germline gives CDR1 SGDLS, CDR2 YYNGEE. The CDR3 sequence is 17 residues long. V lost 0 bases and J lost 2; bases outside the gene matches: 8. The CDR3 here is CASSVGLGGQGQETQYF. The DNA for the CDR3 is TGTGCCAGCAGCGTAGGGCTTGGGGGACAGGGTCAAGAGACCCAGTACTTC.

V and J are TRBV6-1 and TRBJ2-1; 11 bases map to TRBD1. The CDR3 contains 16 residues. Unmatched junction bases numbered 8, after V lost 4 bases and J lost 6 bases. The germline CDR1 and CDR2 sequences are MNHNS and SASEGT. CDR3 DNA: TGTGCCAGCAGTGGAACCGGGACAGGGGGTCCCAATGAGCAGTTCTTC. This sequence encodes CASSGTGTGGPNEQFF.

The V and J genes are TRBV28 and TRBJ1-4; no reliable D call. The germline gives CDR1 MDHEN, CDR2 SYDVKM. The CDR3 length is 15 residues. V dropped 3 bases and J dropped 0 bases, with 8 bases sitting between them. CDR3 DNA sequence: TGTGCCAGCAGTTTGGCCGGAGCAACTAATGAAAAACTGTTTTTT. Translating gives CASSLAGATNEKLFF.

This chain uses TRBV6-5 with TRBJ2-6, with D perhaps TRBD1 (6 bases). V was cut by 6 bases and J by 0 bases, with 9 bases left in between. The CDR3 runs to 15 residues. Germline-derived CDR1 and CDR2 are MNHEY and SVGAGI. The CDR3 here is CASRGHRSGANVLTF. CDR3 sequence (DNA): TGTGCCAGCAGGGGACACCGCTCTGGGGCCAACGTCCTGACTTTC.

This clone was seen only a few times. The chain carries TRBV7-2 and TRBJ1-4, with TRBD1 matching 8 bases. Per germline, CDR1 SGHTA and CDR2 FQGNSA. The trim removed 5 bases at V and 7 bases at J, leaving 9 bases unmatched. The CDR3 extends over 15 amino acids. CDR3: CASSPRTGRAEKLFF. Written as DNA, the CDR3 is TGTGCCAGCAGCCCGAGGACAGGGAGGGCTGAAAAACTGTTTTTT.

V and J are TRBV6-6 and TRBJ2-2, with TRBD1 as a possible D gene (6 bases). Germline V gene data show CDR1 as MNHNY and CDR2 as SVGAGI (reference sequence). V lost 6 bases, J lost 7 bases, and 18 bases lay in between. The CDR3 contains 15 residues. CDR3 nucleotide sequence: TGTGCCAGCAGCCGACTCGGGACATATAGCGGGGAGCTGTTTTTT. As protein: CASSRLGTYSGELFF.

The chain has TRBV3-1 (or the pseudogene TRBV3-2) and TRBJ2-5; D is possibly TRBD1 (5 bases). V dropped 0 bases and J dropped 3 bases, with 8 bases sitting between them. The CDR3 contains 14 residues. Germline CDR1 is LGHDT and CDR2 is YNNKEL (reference sequence). The CDR3 coding sequence is TGTGCCAGCAGCCAAGAGGGGCAGGAAGAGACCCAGTACTTC. Translating gives CASSQEGQEETQYF.

V is TRBV2 and J is TRBJ1-5, with D maybe TRBD1 (5 bases). Germline values: CDR1 SNHLY, CDR2 FYNNEI. The CDR3 has 17 amino acids. V was shortened by 6 bases and J by 4 bases, with 22 bases between the two germline ends. CDR3 amino acids: CASRKRVGTPDNQPQHF. CDR3 sequence (DNA): TGTGCCAGCAGAAAGAGGGTAGGGACTCCTGATAATCAGCCCCAGCATTTT.

To note about this clone: Other DNA sequences in the same sample also yield this CDR3. The rearrangement joins TRBV28 to TRBJ1-5, with TRBD1 as a possible D gene (5 bases). Trimming took 4 bases from V and 5 from J, leaving 9 bases between them. The CDR3 contains 13 residues. From germline, CDR1 is MDHEN and CDR2 SYDVKM. The CDR3 DNA sequence: TGTGCCAGCAGTTCCAGGGTATATCAGCCCCAGCATTTT. Translation: CASSSRVYQPQHF.